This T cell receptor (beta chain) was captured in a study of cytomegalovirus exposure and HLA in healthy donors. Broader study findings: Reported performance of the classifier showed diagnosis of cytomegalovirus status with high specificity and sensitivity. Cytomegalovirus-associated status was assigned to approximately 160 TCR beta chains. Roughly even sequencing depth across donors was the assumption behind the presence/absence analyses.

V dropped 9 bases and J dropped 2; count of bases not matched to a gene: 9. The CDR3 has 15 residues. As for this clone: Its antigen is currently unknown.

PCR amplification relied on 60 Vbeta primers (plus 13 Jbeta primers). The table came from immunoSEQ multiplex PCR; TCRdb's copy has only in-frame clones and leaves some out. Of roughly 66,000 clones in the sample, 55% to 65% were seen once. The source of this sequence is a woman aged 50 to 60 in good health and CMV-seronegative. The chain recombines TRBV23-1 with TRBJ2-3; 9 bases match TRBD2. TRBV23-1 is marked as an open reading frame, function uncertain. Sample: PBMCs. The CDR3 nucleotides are TGCGCCAGAGTAAAGGCGGGGGGGACCACAGATACGCAGTATTTT. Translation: CARVKAGGTTDTQYF.